This TCR beta chain was sequenced in a study of T cell responses to AZD1222 COVID-19 vaccine. Findings of the study overall: Recipients of AZD1222 seropositive at baseline numbered only five or six. In a largely white British group with more females than males, clonal diversity was possibly underestimated. Repertoire samples came only from after the peak T cell response.

A word on this clone: What it binds is unknown.

Assay: immunoSEQ multiplex PCR; the TCRdb copy retains only in-frame clones and omits some. Altogether around 180,000 clones are present, 80% to 95% being singletons, with the ten largest covering less than 11%. The CDR3 sequence is 14 residues long. V lost 7 bases and J lost 4; bases outside the gene matches: 6. Germline assignment: CDR1 MNHEY and CDR2 SMNVEV (reference sequence). The chain combines TRBV27 with TRBJ2-7; 11 bases match TRBD1. This material consisted of peripheral blood, taken on day 0 of AZD1222 vaccination. The TCR originated in an adult in good health. The CDR3 bases are TGTGCCAGCACCAGGACAGGGGGCAGTTACGAGCAGTACTTC. It encodes CASTRTGGSYEQYF.